The present TCR beta chain was sequenced within a study of technical replicates of blood from four donors. Sequencing used immunoSEQ multiplex PCR; TCRdb keeps in-frame clones, though not all of them. The sample carries roughly 68,000 clones, roughly 93% recorded once. Germline CDR1 LGHNT, CDR2 FRNRAP. Deletions cut 3 bases from V and 3 bases from J, with 3 bases between. This CDR3 has 11 amino acids. Sequenced: T cells isolated from PBMCs. The clonotype was recovered from a human donor in good health. The chain combines TRBV12-5 with TRBJ2-7; the D is unclear. DNA for the CDR3: TGTGCTAGTGGTTTCGTCTACGAGCAGTACTTC. Amino acid sequence: CASGFVYEQYF.